Listed below are T cell receptor beta chains from one sample, sequenced in a study of cytomegalovirus exposure and HLA in healthy donors. Here immunoSEQ multiplex PCR was the method, and the copy in TCRdb shows in-frame clones only, minus some. This sample has 60,000 to 95,000 clones, with nearly 80% found just once. Sequenced sample: PBMCs. Receptors were obtained from a woman between 40 and 55 years old in good health and CMV-seropositive. Both conserved end residues are part of each CDR3. D genes are given only for firm matches. Not every row has a clone size; where given, it reads once, few, many or a size class.

J gene | V gene | clone size | D gene | CDR3 DNA | CDR3 protein
TRBJ1-3 | TRBV18 | . | . | TGTGCCAGCTCACCGGCAGGGTCTGGAAACACCATATATTTT | CASSPAGSGNTIYF
TRBJ1-6 | TRBV5-1 | . | TRBD1 | TGCGCCAGCAGCTTGGGGACAGGGGTTAATTCACCCCTCCACTTT | CASSLGTGVNSPLHF
TRBJ2-7 | TRBV11-2 | . | . | TGTGCCAGCAGCGGGAGGGGGTGGTACGAGCAGTACTTC | CASSGRGWYEQYF
TRBJ2-3 | TRBV28 | once | . | TGTGCCAGCACCACTGGCGGGCCCCTCTCAGATACGCAGTATTTT | CASTTGGPLSDTQYF
TRBJ2-5 | TRBV9 | . | TRBD1 | TGTGCCAGCAGCACACAGGGGTCTAACCAAGAGACCCAGTACTTC | CASSTQGSNQETQYF
TRBJ1-6 | TRBV5-1 | . | . | TGCGCCAGCAGCTTGGAGCGGGGGGCCGGGTCACCCCTCCACTTT | CASSLERGAGSPLHF
TRBJ2-1 | TRBV10-3 | . | . | TGTGCCATCAGAAGTGATCGGGGCTCCTACAATGAGCAGTTCTTC | CAIRSDRGSYNEQFF
TRBJ1-1 | TRBV5-1 | . | . | TGCGCCAGCAGGAGGGGGATCGCTGAAGCTTTCTTT | CASRRGIAEAFF
TRBJ1-2 | TRBV25-1 | . | TRBD1 | TGTGCCAGCAGTGAGACGGGGACAGGGGAACTCTATGGCTACACCTTC | CASSETGTGELYGYTF
TRBJ2-5 | TRBV9 | . | TRBD2 | TGTGCCAGCAGCGTAGGGGGACGGGGGGACCTCACGGCCCAGTACTTC | CASSVGGRGDLTAQYF
TRBJ2-3 | TRBV13 | . | . | TGTGCCAGCACCCCCGTTGCGGGCACAGATACGCAGTATTTT | CASTPVAGTDTQYF
TRBJ2-1 | TRBV19 | . | TRBD2 | TGTGCCAGTAGTAGACTAGCGGGGGGGGAGAATGAGCAGTTCTTC | CASSRLAGGENEQFF
TRBJ2-3 | TRBV4-2 | . | TRBD2 | TGTGCCAGCAGCCAAGTCTCTAGCGGGGTAAGCACAGATACGCAGTATTTT | CASSQVSSGVSTDTQYF
TRBJ2-5 | TRBV19 | . | TRBD2 | TGTGCCAGTAGTTCCCCGGGAGCGGGGGTCCAAGAGACCCAGTACTTC | CASSSPGAGVQETQYF
TRBJ1-1 | TRBV18 | . | TRBD1 | TGTGCCAGCTCACCTTTGGGACAGGGGGCGTCTGGCACTGAAGCTTTCTTT | CASSPLGQGASGTEAFF
TRBJ2-3 | TRBV5-1 | . | TRBD2 | TGCGCCAGCAGTTTGGGTGGGACTACAGGCTACACAGATACGCAGTATTTT | CASSLGGTTGYTDTQYF
TRBJ1-6 | TRBV5-4 | . | . | TGTGCCAGCAGCTTGGGCCAGGGAAATTCACCCCTCCACTTT | CASSLGQGNSPLHF
TRBJ2-2 | TRBV5-1 | few | TRBD2 | TGCGCCAGCAGCTTGGAGGGACTAGCGAACACCGGGGAGCTGTTTTTT | CASSLEGLANTGELFF
TRBJ1-2 | TRBV30 | . | TRBD1 | TGTGCCTGGGACGGACAGGGGAAGAACTATGGCTACACCTTC | CAWDGQGKNYGYTF
TRBJ1-2 | TRBV28 | . | . | TGTGCCAGCAGCCCACCAGGGGTGGGCTATGGCTACACCTTC | CASSPPGVGYGYTF
TRBJ1-1 | TRBV5-1 | . | TRBD1 | TGCGCCAGCAGCTTGCTTTCCGGGACAGGGGGGATTCGGGACACTGAAGCTTTCTTT | CASSLLSGTGGIRDTEAFF
TRBJ2-1 | TRBV19 | . | TRBD1 | TGTGCCACCACCCAAACAGGGGGATACAATGAGCAGTTCTTC | CATTQTGGYNEQFF
TRBJ2-3 | TRBV6-6 | . | TRBD1 | TGTGCCAGCATTACAGGGGGCAAGTTGGGCACAGATACGCAGTATTTT | CASITGGKLGTDTQYF
TRBJ1-1 | TRBV4-3 | many | . | TGCGCCAGCAGCCCTCTGGCGGGGGGTTCCACTGAAGCTTTCTTT | CASSPLAGGSTEAFF
TRBJ1-5 | TRBV7-2 | . | . | TGTGCCAGCAGCTTTAGGGGCGATCAGCCCCAGCATTTT | CASSFRGDQPQHF
TRBJ1-5 | TRBV19 | . | . | TGTGCCAGTAGTAAAGGGGGGGGATCAAATCAGCCCCAGCATTTT | CASSKGGGSNQPQHF
TRBJ1-1 | TRBV28 | . | . | TGTGCCAGCAGTTCACCCACGACGGGTATGAACACTGAAGCTTTCTTT | CASSSPTTGMNTEAFF
TRBJ2-7 | TRBV7-8 | . | TRBD1 | TGTGCCAGCAGCCCGACGGACAGGGGGCGTGAGCAGTACTTC | CASSPTDRGREQYF
TRBJ1-1 | TRBV7-6 | . | . | TGTTCCAGCAGCTTAGGGGTCGGGGGAGGGAACACTGAAGCTTTCTTT | CSSSLGVGGGNTEAFF
TRBJ2-7 | TRBV11-3 | . | . | TGTGCCAGCAGCTTAATAGCCGGGGACGAGCAGTACTTC | CASSLIAGDEQYF
TRBJ2-5 | TRBV4-1 | . | TRBD1 | TGCGCCAGCAGCCCCGGACAGGTCCAAGAGACCCAGTACTTC | CASSPGQVQETQYF
TRBJ2-7 | TRBV5-4 | . | . | TGTGCCAGCAGCTTAATATGGCAGGGGGGCTACGAGCAGTACTTC | CASSLIWQGGYEQYF
TRBJ2-4 | TRBV10-3 | . | . | TGTGCCATCAGTGACCACCGGGTAGGCAAAAACATTCAGTACTTC | CAISDHRVGKNIQYF
TRBJ1-4 | TRBV19 | few | . | TGTGCCAGTAGTCGGACAGACTCGAATGAAAAACTGTTTTTT | CASSRTDSNEKLFF
TRBJ2-2 | TRBV19 | . | . | TGTGCCAGTCGGGAAGGAAGCGCGAACACCGGGGAGCTGTTTTTT | CASREGSANTGELFF
TRBJ2-1 | TRBV5-8 | . | . | TGTGCCAGCACCCGCTCCAGGGTCTCCTACAATGAGCAGTTCTTC | CASTRSRVSYNEQFF
TRBJ1-3 | TRBV7-9 | . | . | TGTGCCAGCAGCTTAGTTCCGGTTGCTGGAAACACCATATATTTT | CASSLVPVAGNTIYF
TRBJ2-3 | TRBV6-1 | . | TRBD2 | TGTGCCAGTGACTCCGCGGGGGGGGGCACAGATACGCAGTATTTT | CASDSAGGGTDTQYF
TRBJ2-5 | TRBV19 | once | TRBD1 | TGTGCCAGTAGTATAGCGGGACAGTACCAAGAGACCCAGTACTTC | CASSIAGQYQETQYF
TRBJ1-5 | TRBV6-5 | . | . | TGTGCCAGCAGTCCCCCAAACAGGGACAATCAGCCCCAGCATTTT | CASSPPNRDNQPQHF
TRBJ1-1 | TRBV6-5 | few | . | TGTGCCAGCAGTCCGACAGGAACGCAAGTGCGAGCTTTCTTT | CASSPTGTQVRAFF
TRBJ1-2 | TRBV27 | . | TRBD1 | TGTGCCAGCAGTAGAACTCGACAGGGATCTGGCTACACCTTC | CASSRTRQGSGYTF
TRBJ2-1 | TRBV6-6 | once | . | TGTGCCAGTTCGGTGCGTAGCTCCTACAATGAGCAGTTCTTC | CASSVRSSYNEQFF
TRBJ1-2 | TRBV14 | . | . | TGTGCCAGCAGCCAAGACTTAGCGTATGGCTACACCTTC | CASSQDLAYGYTF
TRBJ1-2 | TRBV6-6 | . | . | TGTGCCAGCAGTTATGTTCTGGGCGGGAAAGGCTACACCTTC | CASSYVLGGKGYTF
TRBJ2-2 | TRBV7-2 | few | . | TGTGCCAGCAGCCCACAGGGCGCCGGGGAGCTGTTTTTT | CASSPQGAGELFF
TRBJ2-3 | TRBV5-1 | once | TRBD2 | TGCGCCAGCAGGGCGGGGGGGCTGACAGATACGCAGTATTTT | CASRAGGLTDTQYF
TRBJ1-5 | TRBV7-8 | few | . | TGTGCCAGCAGCTTAGCTGGGGGCGATTATCAGCCCCAGCATTTT | CASSLAGGDYQPQHF
TRBJ1-1 | TRBV4-1 | . | TRBD1 | TGCGCCAGCAGCCATGAACGGACAGGGGTGGAAGCTTTCTTT | CASSHERTGVEAFF
TRBJ1-5 | TRBV5-4 | . | TRBD1 | TGTGCCAGCAGCTATGGGACAGGCGAGCGCAATCAGCCCCAGCATTTT | CASSYGTGERNQPQHF
TRBJ2-3 | TRBV7-3 | once | TRBD2 | TGTGCCAGCAGCGCCCTCTCCGGCGGGGGGACAGATACGCAGTATTTT | CASSALSGGGTDTQYF
TRBJ1-1 | TRBV5-6 | few | TRBD1 | TGTGCCAGCAGCTTGTCCCTCGGGACAGGGCTACGGGGCACTGAAGCTTTCTTT | CASSLSLGTGLRGTEAFF
TRBJ1-2 | TRBV28 | once | . | TGTGCCAGCAGTTTATGGGGGGCGAGCGACTATGGCTACACCTTC | CASSLWGASDYGYTF
TRBJ2-5 | TRBV28 | once | TRBD1 | TGTGCCAGCAGTCGCCCGACAGGGTACGAGACCCAGTACTTC | CASSRPTGYETQYF
TRBJ2-1 | TRBV27 | . | . | TGTGCCAGCAGTCCCGGCTACAATGAGCAGTTCTTC | CASSPGYNEQFF
TRBJ2-7 | TRBV6-4 | . | . | TGTGCCAGCAGTGGTACTAGTCGATACGAGCAGTACTTC | CASSGTSRYEQYF
TRBJ2-5 | TRBV29-1 | . | . | TGCAGCGTTTCAGGAGGCCAAGAGACCCAGTACTTC | CSVSGGQETQYF
TRBJ2-1 | TRBV27 | few | TRBD2 | TGTGCCAGCAGTTCACCCTATTCGGGACTAGCTTACAATGAGCAGTTCTTC | CASSSPYSGLAYNEQFF